The present T cell receptor (delta chain) was sequenced within a study of gamma-delta chains in newborns, infants, children. Trimming cost V 0 bases and J 2 bases; bases outside gene matches: 5. Germline CDR1 GEAIGNYY, CDR2 EKD. This CDR3 is 19 amino acids long. TCRdb made new clone calls on the reads using CATT. The sample shows about 1,500 delta-chain clones, around 9% of them seen only once. The sample comprised blood. The V and J genes are TRDV2 and TRDJ3, with 11 bases that match TRDD3. This TCR came from a child who was a newborn, infant or young child, either healthy, febrile or measles-vaccinated (not recorded which). CDR3 sequence reads: CACDTAGLGDTWDTRQMFF. In nucleotides, the CDR3 is TGTGCCTGTGACACCGCCGGACTGGGGGATACCTGGGACACCCGACAGATGTTTTTC.